Listed below are T cell receptor beta chains from one sample, sequenced in a study of cytomegalovirus exposure and HLA in healthy donors. Sequencing used immunoSEQ multiplex PCR; TCRdb keeps in-frame clones, though not all of them. The sample includes 150,000 to 200,000 clones, about 80% of them seen just once. Specimen: PBMCs. The origin of the receptors is a middle-aged woman in good health and CMV-seronegative. The CDR3 runs from the conserved cysteine through the conserved F or W. Fields, in order: J gene, V gene, clone size, D gene, CDR3 DNA, CDR3 protein. The D gene is left open where the match is weak. Where a row states a size, it is once, few, many or the class of an expanded clone; other rows omit it.

j_call: TRBJ2-7
v_call: TRBV7-8
clone_size: NA
d_call: NA
cdr3_nt: TGTGCCAGCAGCCTCCGGACTGAAAGCTCCTACGAGCAGTACTTC
cdr3_aa: CASSLRTESSYEQYF

j_call: TRBJ2-3
v_call: TRBV7-2
clone_size: NA
d_call: NA
cdr3_nt: TGTGCCAGCAGCTTATCCAGGTCCTCAGATACGCAGTATTTT
cdr3_aa: CASSLSRSSDTQYF

j_call: TRBJ1-4
v_call: TRBV10-3
clone_size: NA
d_call: NA
cdr3_nt: TGTGCCATCAGTGAGGGGCAGCTTAACAATGAAAAACTGTTTTTT
cdr3_aa: CAISEGQLNNEKLFF

j_call: TRBJ1-2
v_call: TRBV25-1
clone_size: NA
d_call: TRBD1
cdr3_nt: TGTGCCAGCACCCCCACAGGGGGTAGCTATGGCTACACCTTC
cdr3_aa: CASTPTGGSYGYTF

j_call: TRBJ1-1
v_call: TRBV19
clone_size: NA
d_call: TRBD1
cdr3_nt: TGTGCCAGTAGTATAAATCCGAGGGGGCAAGAAGCTTTCTTT
cdr3_aa: CASSINPRGQEAFF

j_call: TRBJ2-1
v_call: TRBV7-2
clone_size: NA
d_call: TRBD1
cdr3_nt: TGTGCCAGCAGCTTGATGGGACAGAACCATGAGCAGTTCTTC
cdr3_aa: CASSLMGQNHEQFF

j_call: TRBJ1-1
v_call: TRBV25-1
clone_size: once
d_call: TRBD1
cdr3_nt: TGTGCCAGCAGTGACCCCCGGACAGGCGGCAACACTGAAGCTTTCTTT
cdr3_aa: CASSDPRTGGNTEAFF

j_call: TRBJ2-1
v_call: TRBV7-3
clone_size: NA
d_call: TRBD2
cdr3_nt: TGTGCCAGCAGCCCCGCGGGGACTATCTACAATGAGCAGTTCTTC
cdr3_aa: CASSPAGTIYNEQFF

j_call: TRBJ1-1
v_call: TRBV10-3
clone_size: NA
d_call: TRBD1
cdr3_nt: TGTGCCACCCAGGAAGGGACAGGGGGCACTGAAGCTTTCTTT
cdr3_aa: CATQEGTGGTEAFF

j_call: TRBJ2-2
v_call: TRBV6-1
clone_size: NA
d_call: TRBD1
cdr3_nt: TGTGCCAGCAGTGACAGTCTTCAGGGGACAGGGGTGGCCGGGGAGCTGTTTTTT
cdr3_aa: CASSDSLQGTGVAGELFF

j_call: TRBJ2-7
v_call: TRBV5-5
clone_size: NA
d_call: TRBD2
cdr3_nt: TGTGCCAGCAGCCCGGGGGGGACCTACGAGCAGTACTTC
cdr3_aa: CASSPGGTYEQYF

j_call: TRBJ1-2
v_call: TRBV30
clone_size: few
d_call: NA
cdr3_nt: TGTGCCTGGGTCCCCGGGGAGGCGACGAACTATGGCTACACCTTC
cdr3_aa: CAWVPGEATNYGYTF

j_call: TRBJ1-1
v_call: TRBV7-9
clone_size: NA
d_call: NA
cdr3_nt: TGTGCCAGCAGCTTAGCGATAGCCTCGAACACTGAAGCTTTCTTT
cdr3_aa: CASSLAIASNTEAFF